This TCR beta chain derives from a study of PD-L1 blockade in urothelial cancer. Study context: Blood drawn 3 weeks (second dose) and 6 weeks after treatment start was analyzed. T cells were recovered from blood samples at a median of roughly 150,000.

Regarding time point: pretreatment peripheral blood. The CDR3 has 12 amino acids. The germline CDR1 and CDR2 sequences are SEHNR and FQNEAQ (reference sequence). Using immunoSEQ multiplex PCR, the repertoire was profiled, and TCRdb retains in-frame clones only, with some absent. The sample holds roughly 130,000 clones, roughly 83% seen once. For this clone: The junction shows a germline mismatch at one end, possibly a read error.

Here the sequenced sample was PBMCs, taken around atezolizumab (anti-PD-L1) treatment. V and J are TRBV7-9 and TRBJ2-1; TRBD2 matches 8 bases. The clonotype originates from a man aged 50 to 59 with urothelial cancer. Written as DNA, the CDR3 is TGTGCCAGCAGCCCCCCCGGAGCGGGAGACATCTTC. Residues: CASSPPGAGDIF.